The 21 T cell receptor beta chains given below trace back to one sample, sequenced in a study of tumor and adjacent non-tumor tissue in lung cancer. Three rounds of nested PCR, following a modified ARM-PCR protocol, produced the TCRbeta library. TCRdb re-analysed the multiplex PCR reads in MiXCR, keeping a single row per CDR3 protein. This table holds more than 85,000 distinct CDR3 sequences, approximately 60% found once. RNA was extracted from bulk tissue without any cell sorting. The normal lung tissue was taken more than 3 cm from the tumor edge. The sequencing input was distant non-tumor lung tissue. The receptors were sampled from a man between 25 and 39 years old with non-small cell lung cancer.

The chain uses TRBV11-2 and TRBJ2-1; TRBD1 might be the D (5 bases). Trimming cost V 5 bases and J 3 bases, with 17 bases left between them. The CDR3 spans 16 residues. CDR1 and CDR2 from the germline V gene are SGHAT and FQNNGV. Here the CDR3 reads CASSPSRESHYNEQFF. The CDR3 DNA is TGTGCCAGCAGCCCGAGCAGGGAAAGCCACTACAATGAGCAGTTCTTC.

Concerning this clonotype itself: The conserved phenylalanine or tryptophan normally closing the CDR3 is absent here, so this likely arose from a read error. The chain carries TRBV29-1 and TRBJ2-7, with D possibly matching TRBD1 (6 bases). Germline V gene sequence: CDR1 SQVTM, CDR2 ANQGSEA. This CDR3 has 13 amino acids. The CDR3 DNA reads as TGCAGCGTTATGTGGGACATTTCCTATGAGCAGTACCTC. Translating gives CSVMWDISYEQYL.

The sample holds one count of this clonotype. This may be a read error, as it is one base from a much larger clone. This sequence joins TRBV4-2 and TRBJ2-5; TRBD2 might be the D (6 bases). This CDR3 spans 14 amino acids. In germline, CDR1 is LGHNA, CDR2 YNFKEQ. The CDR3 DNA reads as TGTGTCAGCAGCCAAGAGGAGGGAACGAAGACCCAGTACTTC. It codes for CVSSQEEGTKTQYF.

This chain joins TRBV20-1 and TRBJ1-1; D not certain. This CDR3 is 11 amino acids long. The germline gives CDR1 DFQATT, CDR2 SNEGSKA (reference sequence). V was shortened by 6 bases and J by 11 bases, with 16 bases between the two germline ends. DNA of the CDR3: TGCAGTGCAGACCGGGATGGTCGGGCTTTCTTT. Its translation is CSADRDGRAFF.

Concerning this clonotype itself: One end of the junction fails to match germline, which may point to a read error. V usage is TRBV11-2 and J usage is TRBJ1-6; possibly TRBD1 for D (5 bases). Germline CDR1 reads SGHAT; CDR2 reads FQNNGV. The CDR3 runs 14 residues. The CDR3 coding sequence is TGTGTCAGCAGCCCCCGACAGTGGGATTCACCCCCCCACTTT. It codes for CVSSPRQWDSPPHF.

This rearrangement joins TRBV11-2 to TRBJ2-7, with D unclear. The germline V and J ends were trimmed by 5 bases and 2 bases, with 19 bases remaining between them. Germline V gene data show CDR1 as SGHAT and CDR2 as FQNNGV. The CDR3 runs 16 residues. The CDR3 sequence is CASSVEELVGTYEQYF. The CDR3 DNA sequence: TGTGCCAGCAGCGTTGAAGAATTGGTGGGAACCTACGAGCAGTACTTC.

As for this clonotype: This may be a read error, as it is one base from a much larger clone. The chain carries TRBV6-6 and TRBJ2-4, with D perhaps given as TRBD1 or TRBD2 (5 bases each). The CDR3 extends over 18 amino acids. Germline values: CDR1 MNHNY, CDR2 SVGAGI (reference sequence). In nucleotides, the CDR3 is TGTGCCAGGAGTTACTCGGGGCAGATGGCACTAGCCAAAAACATTCAGTACTTC. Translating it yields CARSYSGQMALAKNIQYF.

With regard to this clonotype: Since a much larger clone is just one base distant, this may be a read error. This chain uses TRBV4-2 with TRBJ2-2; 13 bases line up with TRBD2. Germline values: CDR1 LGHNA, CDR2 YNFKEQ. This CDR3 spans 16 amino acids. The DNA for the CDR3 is TGTGCCAGCAGCCTCACCACTAGCGGGGGGGCCGGGGAGATGTTTTTT. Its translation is CASSLTTSGGAGEMFF.

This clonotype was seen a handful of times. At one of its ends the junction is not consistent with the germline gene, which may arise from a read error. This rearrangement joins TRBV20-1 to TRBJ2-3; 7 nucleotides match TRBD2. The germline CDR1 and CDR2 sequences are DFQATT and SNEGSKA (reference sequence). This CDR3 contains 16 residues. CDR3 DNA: TGCAGTGTTCTCGCGGGGGTGCCGTCGTACACAAATACGCAGTATTTT. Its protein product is CSVLAGVPSYTNTQYF.

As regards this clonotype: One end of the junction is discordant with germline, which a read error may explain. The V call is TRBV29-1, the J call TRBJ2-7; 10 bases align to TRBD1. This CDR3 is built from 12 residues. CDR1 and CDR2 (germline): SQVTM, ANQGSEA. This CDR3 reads CSDGTGAYELYF. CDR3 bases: TGCAGCGATGGGACAGGGGCCTACGAGCTGTACTTC.

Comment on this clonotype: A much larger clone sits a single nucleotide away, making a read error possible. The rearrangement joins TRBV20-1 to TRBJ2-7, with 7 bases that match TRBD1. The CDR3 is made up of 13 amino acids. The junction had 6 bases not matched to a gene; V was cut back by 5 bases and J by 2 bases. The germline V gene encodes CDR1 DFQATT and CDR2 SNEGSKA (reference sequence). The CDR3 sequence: CSALDRNTYEQYF. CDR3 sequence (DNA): TGCAGTGCTTTGGACAGGAACACCTACGAGCAGTACTTC.

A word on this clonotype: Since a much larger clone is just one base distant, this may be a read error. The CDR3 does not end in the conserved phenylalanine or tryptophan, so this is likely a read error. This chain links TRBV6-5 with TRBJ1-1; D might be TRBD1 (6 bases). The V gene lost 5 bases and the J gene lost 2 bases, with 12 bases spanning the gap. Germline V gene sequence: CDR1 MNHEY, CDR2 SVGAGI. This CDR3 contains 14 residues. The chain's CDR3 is CASSKQGPNTEAFI. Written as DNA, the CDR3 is TGTGCCAGCAGTAAACAGGGTCCCAACACTGAAGCTTTCATT.

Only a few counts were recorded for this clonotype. The CDR3 nucleotides read TGTGCCAGCAGTCCGTCGGACCAGGGCCCGTACAATGAGCAGTTCTTC. Translated, it gives CASSPSDQGPYNEQFF. The chain combines TRBV7-9 with TRBJ2-1, with D perhaps matching TRBD1 (5 bases). This CDR3 contains 16 residues. Trimming pared 6 bases from V and 4 bases from J, leaving 19 bases between. The V gene's germline CDR1 is SEHNR and CDR2 FQNEAQ (reference sequence).

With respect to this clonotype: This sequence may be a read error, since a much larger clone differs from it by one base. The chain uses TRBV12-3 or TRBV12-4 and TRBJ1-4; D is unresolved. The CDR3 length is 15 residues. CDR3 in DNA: TGTGCCAGCAGTTTAGTAGGACCCACTAATGAAAGACTGTTTTTT. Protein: CASSLVGPTNERLFF.

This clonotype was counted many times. The CDR3 region has the DNA TGTGCCAGCAGCCAAGCTTGGAGTAGCGGGGTACAAGAGACCCAGTACTTC. Translated, it gives CASSQAWSSGVQETQYF. The genes are TRBV4-2 and TRBJ2-5; TRBD2 matches 8 bases. V was pared by 1 base and J by 2 bases, with 9 bases of the junction left unmatched. Germline CDR1 is LGHNA and CDR2 is YNFKEQ. The CDR3 contains 17 residues.

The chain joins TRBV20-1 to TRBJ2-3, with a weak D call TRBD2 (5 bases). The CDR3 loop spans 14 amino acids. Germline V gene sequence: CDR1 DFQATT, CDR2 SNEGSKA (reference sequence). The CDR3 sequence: CNTVGGLVLDTQYF. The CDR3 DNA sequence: TGCAATACGGTAGGCGGGCTAGTTCTAGATACGCAGTATTTT.

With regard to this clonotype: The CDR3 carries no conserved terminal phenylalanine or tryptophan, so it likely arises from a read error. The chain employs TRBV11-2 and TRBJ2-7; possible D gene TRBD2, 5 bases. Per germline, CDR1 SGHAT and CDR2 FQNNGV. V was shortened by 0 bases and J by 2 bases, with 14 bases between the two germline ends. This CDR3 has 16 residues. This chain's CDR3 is CASSLEEFEGTYEQYS. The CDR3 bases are TGTGCCAGCAGCTTAGAAGAATTTGAGGGAACCTACGAGCAGTACTCC.

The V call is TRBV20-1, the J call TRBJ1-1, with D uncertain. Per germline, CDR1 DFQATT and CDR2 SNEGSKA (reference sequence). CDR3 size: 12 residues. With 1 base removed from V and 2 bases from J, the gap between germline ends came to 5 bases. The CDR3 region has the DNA TGCAGTGCTAGAGGTCCCAACACTGAAGCTTTCTTT. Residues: CSARGPNTEAFF.

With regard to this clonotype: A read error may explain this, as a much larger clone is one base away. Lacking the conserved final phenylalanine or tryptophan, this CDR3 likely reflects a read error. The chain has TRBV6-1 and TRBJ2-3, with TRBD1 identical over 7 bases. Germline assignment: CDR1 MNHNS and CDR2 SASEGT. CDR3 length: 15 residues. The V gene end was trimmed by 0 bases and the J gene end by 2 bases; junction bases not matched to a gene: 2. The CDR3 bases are TGTGCCAGCAGTGAAGCGACAGGGTACACAGATACGCAGTATTTG. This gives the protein CASSEATGYTDTQYL.

CDR3 coding DNA: TGTGCCATCACCATCGGACTAGCGGCCTTCTACGAGCAGTACTTC. The encoded protein is CAITIGLAAFYEQYF. This chain links TRBV24-1 with TRBJ2-7, with TRBD2 identical over 10 bases. The V and J ends lost 11 bases and 3 bases, in that order; junction bases with no gene match: 12. The CDR3 covers 15 residues. Germline CDR1 KGHDR, CDR2 SFDVKD.

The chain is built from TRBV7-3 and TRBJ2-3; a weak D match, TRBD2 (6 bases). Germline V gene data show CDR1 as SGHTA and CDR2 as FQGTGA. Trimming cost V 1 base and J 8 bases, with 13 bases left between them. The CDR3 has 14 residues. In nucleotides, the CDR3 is TGTGCCAGCAGCTTAAAAGGTGGGGGAGGTACGCAGTATTTT. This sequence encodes CASSLKGGGGTQYF.